In this sample, the clone carrying this T cell receptor beta chain turned up a few times. An end of the junction does not agree with germline; a read error may underlie this. These data originate in a study of Graves' ophthalmopathy and Graves' hyperthyroidism. On the study more broadly: Peripheral blood was gathered at first diagnosis, ahead of any treatment whatsoever.

Researchers took RNA transcripts and amplified TCR beta CDR3 regions from them. HTBI primers served in a first-round RT-PCR, which a second-round multiplex PCR followed. TCRdb independently ran MiXCR on the multiplex PCR reads; one entry per CDR3 protein. The sample holds 650,000 to 900,000 distinct CDR3 sequences, about 44% seen once. The TCR sequence derives from an adult man with Graves' ophthalmopathy. Sequenced input: peripheral blood.

The CDR3 DNA follows: TGTGCCAGCAGTTACGCGGGATTCCCTGGCTACACCTTC. Translated: CASSYAGFPGYTF. The chain couples TRBV10-3 to TRBJ1-2; the D is unclear. CDR3 length: 13 amino acids. Germline CDR1 ENHRY, CDR2 SYGVKD.